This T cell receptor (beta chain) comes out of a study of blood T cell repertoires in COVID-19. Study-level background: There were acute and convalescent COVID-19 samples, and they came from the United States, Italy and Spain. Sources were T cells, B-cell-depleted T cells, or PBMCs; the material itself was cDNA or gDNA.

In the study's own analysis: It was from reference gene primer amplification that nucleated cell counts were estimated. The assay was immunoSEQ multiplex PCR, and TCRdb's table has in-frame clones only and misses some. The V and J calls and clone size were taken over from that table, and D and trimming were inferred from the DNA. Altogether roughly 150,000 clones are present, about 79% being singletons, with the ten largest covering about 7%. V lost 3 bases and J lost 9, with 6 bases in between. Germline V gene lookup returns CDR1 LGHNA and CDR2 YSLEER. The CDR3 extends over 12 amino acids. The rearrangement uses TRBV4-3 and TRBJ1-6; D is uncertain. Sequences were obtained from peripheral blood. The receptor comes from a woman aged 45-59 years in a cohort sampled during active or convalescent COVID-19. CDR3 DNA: TGCGCCAGCAGCCACCTCGGTTCACCCCTCCACTTT. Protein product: CASSHLGSPLHF.